Listed here is a single TCR beta chain. The sample originates from a study of early T cells in non-severe SARS-CoV-2 infection. Unique molecular identifiers were added to individual cDNA molecules. MiXCR, applied by TCRdb to the 5' RACE reads, yields one record per CDR3 protein. The sample contains about 35,000 distinct CDR3 sequences, 4.5% to 7% of which appear only once. The sequence was obtained from an adult who was a healthcare worker with PCR-confirmed SARS-CoV-2 infection or an uninfected control (not recorded which). The starting material was whole blood, obtained at baseline.

The DNA for the CDR3 is TGTGCCAGCAGTGGACAGGGAGCTGGAAACACCATATATTTT. Amino acid sequence: CASSGQGAGNTIYF. The chain joins TRBV2 to TRBJ1-3; 7 bases map to TRBD1. The germline V gene has CDR1 SNHLY and CDR2 FYNNEI. Trimming cost V 4 bases and J 2 bases; bases outside gene matches: 2. The CDR3 is made up of 14 amino acids.